This TCR beta chain was retrieved from a study of T cell responses to AZD1222 COVID-19 vaccine. Study-wide results and limits: At baseline, just a handful of AZD1222 recipients tested seropositive. There were vaccine-associated CD4 TCRs across spike, dominant at 160-218 and 743-854.

On this clone itself: Its matching antigen is unknown.

This table comes from immunoSEQ multiplex PCR, and its TCRdb copy is limited to in-frame clones, with some not included. The sample contains over 100,000 clones, about four fifths of which appear only once. The clonotype originates from an adult in good health. The source was peripheral blood, collected on day 0 of AZD1222 vaccination.

This CDR3 reads CAAKGTSGRSRNEQFF. DNA of the CDR3: TGTGCCGCCAAGGGGACTAGCGGGAGGTCACGGAATGAGCAGTTCTTC. The chain employs TRBV10-3 and TRBJ2-1; 15 bases are shared with TRBD2. The V gene's germline CDR1 is ENHRY and CDR2 SYGVKD. V lost 11 bases, J lost 7 bases, and 12 bases stayed unmatched. This CDR3 comprises 16 residues.